These 7 T cell receptor beta chains came from one sample sequenced in a study of follicular helper T cells after annual influenza vaccination. Measured with immunoSEQ multiplex PCR; TCRdb has only the in-frame clones, and not every one. Among around 10,000 clones listed, 81% were seen once. Time point in this sample: 2014-2015 season, pre-vaccination. This specimen consisted of CXCR5- memory CD4+ T cells sorted from blood, obtained on the day of influenza vaccination. The receptor source for this set is an adult who received the influenza vaccine.

The chain employs TRBV19 and TRBJ2-4; no clear D. CDR1 LNHDA and CDR2 SQIVND come from the germline V gene (reference sequence). The CDR3 covers 14 residues. V was clipped by 9 bases and J by 2 bases, with 14 bases between them. Written as DNA, the CDR3 is TGTGCCAGCTCCGGTCCGATAACCAAAAACATTCAGTACTTC. Residues: CASSGPITKNIQYF.

The chain uses TRBV5-6 and TRBJ2-2; TRBD1 matches 7 bases. Germline loops: CDR1 SGHDT, CDR2 YYEEEE. CDR3 size: 17 residues. V trimming: 4 bases; J trimming: 0 bases; junction bases outside the gene matches: 9. DNA of the CDR3: TGTGCCAGCAGCATTCAGGGGGACCTAGCGAACACCGGGGAGCTGTTTTTT. It yields the protein CASSIQGDLANTGELFF.

The chain couples TRBV10-3 to TRBJ2-7, with 7 bases that match TRBD1. The ends lost 5 bases at V and 2 bases at J; junction bases unmatched: 6. Germline V gene data show CDR1 as ENHRY and CDR2 as SYGVKD. The CDR3 is 14 residues long. This CDR3 reads CAISQGVGAYEQYF. The CDR3 DNA sequence: TGTGCCATCAGTCAGGGGGTCGGTGCCTACGAGCAGTACTTC.

Here the CDR3 DNA reads TGTGCCAGCAGCTTTCGGCCTGCGTCCTACGAGCAGTACTTC. Amino acid sequence: CASSFRPASYEQYF. The chain couples TRBV6-5 to TRBJ2-7; D not resolved. Germline V gene sequence: CDR1 MNHEY, CDR2 SVGAGI. The CDR3 has 14 residues. Trimming removed 6 bases from V and 1 base from J, with 13 bases in between.

The J gene is TRBJ2-6, the V gene TRBV19; TRBD1 aligns across 8 bases. The CDR3 covers 15 residues. Per the germline V gene, CDR1 is LNHDA and CDR2 is SQIVND (reference sequence). The V and J ends lost 5 bases and 3 bases, in that order; junction bases with no gene match: 3. The DNA for the CDR3 is TGTGCCAGTAGTGGACAGGGTGGTGGGGCCAACGTCCTGACTTTC. Amino acids: CASSGQGGGANVLTF.

This chain connects TRBV5-1 to TRBJ1-1; D is unresolved. Trimming pared 0 bases from V and 4 bases from J, leaving 13 bases between. Germline CDR1 and CDR2: SGHRS and YFSETQ. The CDR3 length is 15 residues. CDR3 loop: CASSLGSTVATEAFF. The CDR3 DNA reads as TGCGCCAGCAGCTTGGGCTCGACGGTGGCCACTGAAGCTTTCTTT.

The chain combines TRBV2 with TRBJ1-5, with D maybe TRBD1 (5 bases). Per germline, CDR1 SNHLY and CDR2 FYNNEI. V lost 7 bases to trimming and J lost 2 bases, with 12 bases between them. This CDR3 comprises 14 residues. Here the CDR3 reads CASNNRDGNQPQHF. The CDR3 DNA follows: TGTGCCAGCAACAACCGGGACGGCAATCAGCCCCAGCATTTT.